This T cell receptor (beta chain) was retrieved from a study of Ad26.COV2.S vaccination and SARS-CoV-2 variants. The ends lost 2 bases at V and 4 bases at J; junction bases unmatched: 12. The length of the CDR3 is 18 residues. Germline V gene sequence: CDR1 MGHRA, CDR2 YSYEKL. The protocol was immunoSEQ multiplex PCR, while the TCRdb copy is restricted to in-frame clones and leaves out a portion. The data contain about 320,000 clones, around 83% of them singletons. Treatment in this sample: about 20 received Ad26.COV2.S at low or high dose, single or two shots; a few received placebo; per-sample allocation not given. The study sampled participants on day 63 after the first vaccine or placebo injection. A few counts support this clone.

This chain links TRBV4-1 with TRBJ1-2; the match to TRBD1 covers 11 bases. The material sequenced was peripheral blood, taken in a trial of Ad26.COV2.S vaccine versus placebo. This receptor was identified in a person aged 18-65 years who received the Ad26.COV2.S COVID-19 vaccine or a placebo. CDR3 residues: CASSQLQPRDRGIYGYTF. For the CDR3, the DNA is TGCGCCAGCAGCCAATTACAACCCCGGGACAGGGGGATCTATGGCTACACCTTC.